Listed below are T cell receptor beta chains from one sample, sequenced in a study of beta chain features in type 1 diabetes. TCRdb keeps only in-frame clones here, not all; method: immunoSEQ multiplex PCR. The table lists 300,000 to 350,000 clones, less than 15% of them singletons. The specimen sequenced was naive CD4+ T cells from blood. These receptors all stem from a young woman with type 1 diabetes. Each CDR3 is given with its conserved first and last residue. D genes are given only for firm matches. Clone size is given for some rows only: seen once, a few or many times, or a class if the clone is expanded.

d_gene,j_gene,v_gene,abundance,CDR3nt,CDR3aa
TRBD2,TRBJ2-5,TRBV18,-,TGTGCCAGCTCACCGACCACTAGCGACCAAGAGACCCAGTACTTC,CASSPTTSDQETQYF
TRBD1,TRBJ1-4,TRBV9,-,TGTGCCAGCGGACAGGGGGCGGGGGAAAAACTGTTTTTT,CASGQGAGEKLFF
-,TRBJ2-7,TRBV20-1,few,TGCAGTGCTTACTACTACGAGCAGTACTTC,CSAYYYEQYF
TRBD1,TRBJ2-1,TRBV2,-,TGTGCCAGCAGGGGACCGGGACAGAGCTCCTACAATGAGCAGTTCTTC,CASRGPGQSSYNEQFF
TRBD2,TRBJ2-5,TRBV10-3,-,TGTGCCATCAGTGAGTCTCCGGGGGGCCAAGAGACCCAGTACTTC,CAISESPGGQETQYF
TRBD1,TRBJ1-2,TRBV5-6,-,TGTGCCAGCAGCTTTTTACAGGGGGGATATGGCTACACCTTC,CASSFLQGGYGYTF
TRBD1,TRBJ2-7,TRBV5-1,-,TGCGCCAGCAGCCTACCGGGACAGCAACCCTACGAGCAGTACTTC,CASSLPGQQPYEQYF
-,TRBJ2-2,TRBV2,-,TGTGCCAGCAGCGGGAATACCGGGGAGCTGTTTTTT,CASSGNTGELFF
TRBD2,TRBJ2-7,TRBV30,-,TGTGCCTGGACCTACCCTCGAGCGGGAGCCTACGAGCAGTACTTC,CAWTYPRAGAYEQYF
-,TRBJ2-5,TRBV29-1,few,TGCAGCGGTACCCGGGACACCCAAGAGACCCAGTACTTC,CSGTRDTQETQYF
TRBD1,TRBJ2-7,TRBV10-3,-,TGTGCCATCAGCTATCCGGGACAGGGCATTTACGAGCAGTACTTC,CAISYPGQGIYEQYF
TRBD1,TRBJ1-1,TRBV6-5,few,TGTGCCAGCAAGGGACAGCCGAACACTGAAGCTTTCTTT,CASKGQPNTEAFF
-,TRBJ2-1,TRBV11-3,few,TGTGCCAGCAGCTTAGCTCCGAACTCGTACAATGAGCAGTTCTTC,CASSLAPNSYNEQFF
-,TRBJ1-4,TRBV30,-,TGTGCCTGGAGTGCCCCCCGGCCTTGGGGAGCTGAAAAACTGTTTTTT,CAWSAPRPWGAEKLFF
-,TRBJ2-2,TRBV9,few,TGTGCCAGCAGCCCGACCCTAGATTTGGCGAACACCGGGGAGCTGTTTTTT,CASSPTLDLANTGELFF
-,TRBJ2-2,TRBV29-1,few,TGCAGCGTTGGGCGGAGTACGATTGCGGGGGAGCTGTTTTTT,CSVGRSTIAGELFF
-,TRBJ2-5,TRBV10-3,-,TGTGCCATCAGTGAGTCGTTAGATCAAGAGACCCAGTACTTC,CAISESLDQETQYF
TRBD2,TRBJ2-1,TRBV27,-,TGTGCCAGCAGTAAGACCCCGGGGGGGGGCGCGTATGAGCAGTTCTTC,CASSKTPGGGAYEQFF
-,TRBJ2-6,TRBV7-3,-,TGTGCCAGCAGCTTTCTGACTCGACAGTACTCTGGGGCCAACGTCCTGACTTTC,CASSFLTRQYSGANVLTF
-,TRBJ2-1,TRBV5-4,few,TGTGCCAGCAGCTTGGGCTCGAGCTCCTACAATGAGCAGTTCTTC,CASSLGSSSYNEQFF
TRBD2,TRBJ2-1,TRBV5-1,-,TGCGCCAGCACCAGGACTAGCGGGGCCTACAATGAGCAGTTCTTC,CASTRTSGAYNEQFF
-,TRBJ2-5,TRBV7-2,-,TGTGCCAGTCTAAGGGGATACGGAGAGACCCAGTACTTC,CASLRGYGETQYF
-,TRBJ1-2,TRBV4-2,-,TGTGCCAGCAGCCACCCCAGGGCGGGGGATGGCTACACCTTC,CASSHPRAGDGYTF
TRBD1,TRBJ2-5,TRBV25-1,-,TGTGCCAGCAGTGAGGGACAGGGAGTATGGGAGACCCAGTACTTC,CASSEGQGVWETQYF
-,TRBJ2-5,TRBV5-1,few,TGCGCCAGCAGCTTGGCGGCTAGTGGAGAGACCCAGTACTTC,CASSLAASGETQYF
-,TRBJ1-2,TRBV5-1,-,TGCGCCAGCAGCGGCGGACAGACCCTCTATGGCTACACCTTC,CASSGGQTLYGYTF
TRBD2,TRBJ2-3,TRBV4-3,-,TGCGCCAGCAGCCAAGATATTGCACTAGCGGGATCAGATACGCAGTATTTT,CASSQDIALAGSDTQYF
TRBD1,TRBJ2-7,TRBV18,-,TGTGCCAGCTCATACTTCCGTTTAGGGACAGGGGTACGCGAGCAGTACTTC,CASSYFRLGTGVREQYF
TRBD1,TRBJ2-1,TRBV27,-,TGTGCCAGCAGTTTATCGCGGGACAGGGGTGACAATGAGCAGTTCTTC,CASSLSRDRGDNEQFF
TRBD2,TRBJ2-3,TRBV23-1,few,TGCGCCAGCAGCCCCTCGGGGGGAGGACTAGCGGGACCGTGCACAGATACGCAGTATTTT,CASSPSGGGLAGPCTDTQYF
TRBD2,TRBJ2-1,TRBV4-1,once,TGCGCCAGCAGCGAAGGACTAGCGGGAGGGGATGTCCCCCTCAATGAGCAGTTCTTC,CASSEGLAGGDVPLNEQFF
TRBD1,TRBJ2-7,TRBV18,-,TGTGCCAGTCAAGTGGGACAGGTTGGGTACGAGCAGTACTTC,CASQVGQVGYEQYF
TRBD2,TRBJ2-3,TRBV5-1,-,TGCGCCAGCAGCCCTTCGCTAGCGGGAGTCACGGATACGCAGTATTTT,CASSPSLAGVTDTQYF
TRBD2,TRBJ2-5,TRBV11-3,few,TGTGCCAGCAGCTTAGATCAAACTAGCGGGAGGCGAAAGACCCAGTACTTC,CASSLDQTSGRRKTQYF
TRBD2,TRBJ2-2,TRBV5-1,-,TGCGCCAGCAGCTTGGTAGCGGGAGGGCCAATGACCGGGGAGCTGTTTTTT,CASSLVAGGPMTGELFF
TRBD1,TRBJ1-2,TRBV6-5,-,TGTGCCAGCAGTTACTCAGGCCAGGGGGCCAGGGGCTACACCTTC,CASSYSGQGARGYTF